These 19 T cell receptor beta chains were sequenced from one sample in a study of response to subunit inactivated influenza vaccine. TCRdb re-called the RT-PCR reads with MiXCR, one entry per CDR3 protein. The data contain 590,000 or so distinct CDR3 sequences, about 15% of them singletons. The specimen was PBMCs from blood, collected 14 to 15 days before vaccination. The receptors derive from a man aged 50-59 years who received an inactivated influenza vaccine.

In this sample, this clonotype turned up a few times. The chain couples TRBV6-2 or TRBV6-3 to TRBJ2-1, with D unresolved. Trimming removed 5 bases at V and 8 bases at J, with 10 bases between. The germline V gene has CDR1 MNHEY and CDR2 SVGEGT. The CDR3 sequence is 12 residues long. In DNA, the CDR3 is TGTGCCAGCAGTATGACGAGTCATGAGCAGTTCTTC. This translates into CASSMTSHEQFF.

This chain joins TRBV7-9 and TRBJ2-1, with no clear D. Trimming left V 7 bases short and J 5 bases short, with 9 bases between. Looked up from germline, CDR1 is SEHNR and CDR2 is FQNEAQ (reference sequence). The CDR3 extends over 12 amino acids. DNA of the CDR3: TGTGCCAGCACCAACATCCACAATGAGCAGTTCTTC. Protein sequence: CASTNIHNEQFF.

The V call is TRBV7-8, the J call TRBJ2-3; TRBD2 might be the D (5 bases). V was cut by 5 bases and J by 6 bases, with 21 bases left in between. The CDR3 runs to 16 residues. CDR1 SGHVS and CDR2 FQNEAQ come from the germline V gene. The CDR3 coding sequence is TGTGCCAGCAGCGGAGGCTTGGGCTACTCGAGCGATACGCAGTATTTT. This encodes CASSGGLGYSSDTQYF.

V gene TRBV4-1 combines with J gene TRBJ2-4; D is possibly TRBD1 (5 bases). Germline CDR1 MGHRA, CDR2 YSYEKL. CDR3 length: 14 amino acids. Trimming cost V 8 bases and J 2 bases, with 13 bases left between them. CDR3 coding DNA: TGCGCCAGCGGCGCAGGGTGGCCCAAAAACATTCAGTACTTC. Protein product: CASGAGWPKNIQYF.

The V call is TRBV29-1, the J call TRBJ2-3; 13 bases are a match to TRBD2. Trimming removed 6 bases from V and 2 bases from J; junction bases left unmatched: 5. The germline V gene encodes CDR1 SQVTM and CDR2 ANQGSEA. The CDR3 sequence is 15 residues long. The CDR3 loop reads CSVRLAGGLTDTQYF. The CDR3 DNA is TGCAGCGTGAGACTAGCGGGAGGACTCACAGATACGCAGTATTTT.

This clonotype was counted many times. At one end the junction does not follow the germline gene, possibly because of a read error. The CDR3 spells CASSLGFQETQYF. In DNA, the CDR3 is TGTGCCAGCAGTTTAGGTTTTCAAGAGACCCAGTACTTC. The chain couples TRBV11-2 to TRBJ2-5; no clear D. CDR3 length: 13 amino acids. Germline CDR1 reads SGHAT; CDR2 reads FQNNGV.

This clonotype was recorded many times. The DNA for the CDR3 is TGTGCCAGCAGCTTTCGGGTTGGTGCCGGGGAGCTGTTTTTT. It encodes CASSFRVGAGELFF. J is TRBJ2-2 and V is TRBV13; D uncertain. V gave up 3 bases and J gave up 6 bases, with 11 bases separating them. Germline CDR1 PRHDT, CDR2 FYEKMQ (reference sequence). This CDR3 has 14 residues.

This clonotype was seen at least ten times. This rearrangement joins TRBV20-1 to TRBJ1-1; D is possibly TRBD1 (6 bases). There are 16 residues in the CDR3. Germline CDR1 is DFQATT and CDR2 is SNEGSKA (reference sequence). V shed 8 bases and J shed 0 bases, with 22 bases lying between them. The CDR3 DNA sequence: TGCAGTTACATCCGGGACACAGGATTCATGAACACTGAAGCTTTCTTT. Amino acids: CSYIRDTGFMNTEAFF.

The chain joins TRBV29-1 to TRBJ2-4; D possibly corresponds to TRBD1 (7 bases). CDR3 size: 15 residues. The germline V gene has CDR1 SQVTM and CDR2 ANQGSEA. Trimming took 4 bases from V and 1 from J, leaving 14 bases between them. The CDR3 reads CSVVRDSGAKNIQYF. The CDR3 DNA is TGCAGCGTTGTAAGGGACAGCGGGGCCAAAAACATTCAGTACTTC.

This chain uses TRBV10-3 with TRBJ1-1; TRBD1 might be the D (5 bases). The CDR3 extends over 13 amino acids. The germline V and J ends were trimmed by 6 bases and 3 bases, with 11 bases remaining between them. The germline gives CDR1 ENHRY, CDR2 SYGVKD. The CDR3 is CAIRAGFDTEAFF. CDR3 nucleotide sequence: TGTGCCATCAGGGCAGGGTTCGACACTGAAGCTTTCTTT.

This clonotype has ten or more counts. The CDR3 sequence: CASSRGLAGPRGDTQYF. In DNA, the CDR3 is TGCGCCAGCAGCCGAGGACTAGCGGGGCCTCGGGGAGATACGCAGTATTTT. The rearrangement links TRBV4-1 to TRBJ2-3; 12 bases align to TRBD2. J lost 5 bases, V lost 4 bases, and 10 bases had no gene match. The CDR3 consists of 17 residues. Germline values: CDR1 MGHRA, CDR2 YSYEKL.

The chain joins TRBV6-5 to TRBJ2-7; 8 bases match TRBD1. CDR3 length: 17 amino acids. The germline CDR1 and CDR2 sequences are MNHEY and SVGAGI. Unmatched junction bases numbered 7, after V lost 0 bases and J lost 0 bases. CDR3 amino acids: CASSYSEPGQDSYEQYF. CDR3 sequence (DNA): TGTGCCAGCAGTTACTCCGAACCGGGACAGGACTCCTACGAGCAGTACTTC.

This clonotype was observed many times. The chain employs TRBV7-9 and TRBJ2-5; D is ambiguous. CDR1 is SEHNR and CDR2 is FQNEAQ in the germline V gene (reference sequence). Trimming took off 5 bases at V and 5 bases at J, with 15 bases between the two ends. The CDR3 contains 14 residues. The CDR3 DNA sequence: TGTGCCAGCAGCCCCTTCCGGGCCGGGGAGACCCAGTACTTC. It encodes CASSPFRAGETQYF. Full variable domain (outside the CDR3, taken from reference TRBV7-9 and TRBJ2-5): DTGVSQNPRHKITKRGQNVTFRCDPISEHNRLYWYRQTLGQGPEFLTYFQNEAQLEKSRLLSDRFSAERPKGSFSTLEIQRTEQGDSAMYLCASSPFRAGETQYFGPGTRLLVL.

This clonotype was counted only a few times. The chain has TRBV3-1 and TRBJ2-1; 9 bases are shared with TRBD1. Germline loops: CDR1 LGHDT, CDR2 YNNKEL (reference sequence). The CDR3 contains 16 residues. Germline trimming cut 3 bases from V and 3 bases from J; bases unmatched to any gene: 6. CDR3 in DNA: TGTGCCAGCAGCCAGACCGGGACAGGGTTCTACAATGAGCAGTTCTTC. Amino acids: CASSQTGTGFYNEQFF.

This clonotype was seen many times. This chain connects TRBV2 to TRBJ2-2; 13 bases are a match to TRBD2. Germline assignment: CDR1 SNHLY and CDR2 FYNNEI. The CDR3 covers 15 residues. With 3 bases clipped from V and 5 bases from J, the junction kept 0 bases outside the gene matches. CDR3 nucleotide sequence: TGTGCCAGCAGTGAGACTAGCGGGAGGACCGGGGAGCTGTTTTTT. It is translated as CASSETSGRTGELFF.

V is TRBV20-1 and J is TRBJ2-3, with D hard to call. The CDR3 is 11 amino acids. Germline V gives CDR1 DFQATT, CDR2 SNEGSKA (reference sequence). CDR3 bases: TGCAGCCCCCTTTTCTCAGATACGCAGTATTTT. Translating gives CSPLFSDTQYF.

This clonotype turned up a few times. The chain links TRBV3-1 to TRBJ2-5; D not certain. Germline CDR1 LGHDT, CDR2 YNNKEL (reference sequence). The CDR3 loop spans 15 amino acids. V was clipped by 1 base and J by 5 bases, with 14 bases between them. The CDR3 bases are TGTGCCAGCAGCCAAGTACGCGGTCTGGGGGAGACCCAGTACTTC. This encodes CASSQVRGLGETQYF.

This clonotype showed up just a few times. CDR3 nucleotide sequence: TGTGCCAGCAAACCGACCGGGCCTACAAGCTCCTACGAGCAGTACTTC. Its protein product is CASKPTGPTSSYEQYF. The chain employs TRBV6-1 and TRBJ2-7; D not certain. Trimming cost V 7 bases and J 0 bases, with 19 bases left between them. CDR1 is MNHNS and CDR2 is SASEGT in the germline V gene. The CDR3 loop spans 16 amino acids.

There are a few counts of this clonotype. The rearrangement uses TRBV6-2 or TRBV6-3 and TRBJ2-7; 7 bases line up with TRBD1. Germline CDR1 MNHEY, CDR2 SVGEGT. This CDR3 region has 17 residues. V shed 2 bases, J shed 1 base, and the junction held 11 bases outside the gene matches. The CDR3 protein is CASSYEQGQEISYEQYF. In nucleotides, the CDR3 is TGTGCCAGCAGTTACGAACAGGGGCAAGAAATATCCTACGAGCAGTACTTC.